Shown below are 6 T cell receptor beta chains from a single sample sequenced in a study of shared clonotypes between healthy human individuals. The assay was immunoSEQ multiplex PCR, and TCRdb's table has in-frame clones only and misses some. Seen here are about 560,000 clones, roughly 72% observed once, and the top ten hold 12%. The sequencing sample was made of PBMCs. These receptors originate from a woman aged 40-49 years in good health. Some clones in this sample may be carry-over from other donors' samples.

This clone was seen only a few times. V is TRBV11-2 and J is TRBJ2-5; 7 bases align to TRBD1. V was pared by 6 bases and J by 1 base, with 5 bases of the junction left unmatched. This CDR3 comprises 14 residues. Germline V CDR1 and CDR2: SGHAT, FQNNGV. CDR3 residues: CASRPDRVQETQYF. The DNA of the CDR3 is TGTGCCAGCAGACCTGACAGGGTCCAAGAGACCCAGTACTTC.

At least ten counts were recorded for this clone. The chain carries TRBV6-4 and TRBJ1-5, with D possibly being TRBD1 (5 bases). The CDR3 has 13 amino acids. Germline V CDR1 and CDR2: MRHNA, SNTAGT. V lost 3 bases and J lost 3, with 6 bases in between. The CDR3, as DNA: TGTGCCAGCAGTGAACAGGTCAATCAGCCCCAGCATTTT. It yields the protein CASSEQVNQPQHF.

V gene TRBV5-1 combines with J gene TRBJ2-1, with D possibly TRBD2 on 5 matching bases. The CDR3 spans 13 residues. Trimming cost V 0 bases and J 6 bases, with 7 bases left between them. Germline V gene sequence: CDR1 SGHRS, CDR2 YFSETQ. This CDR3 reads CASSLATSNEQFF. CDR3 in DNA: TGCGCCAGCAGCTTGGCTACTAGCAATGAGCAGTTCTTC. The full variable domain, completed using reference TRBV5-1 and TRBJ2-1, is KAGVTQTPRYLIKTRGQQVTLSCSPISGHRSVSWYQQTPGQGLQFLFEYFSETQRNKGNFPGRFSGRQFSNSRSEMNVSTLELGDSALYLCASSLATSNEQFFGPGTRLTVL.

This sequence joins TRBV2 and TRBJ2-2; 7 bases align to TRBD1. Germline V CDR1 and CDR2: SNHLY, FYNNEI. Trimming cost V 6 bases and J 6 bases; bases outside gene matches: 7. This CDR3 is 14 amino acids long. CDR3 region: CASRQDRDPGELFF. The CDR3 nucleotides read TGTGCCAGCAGGCAAGACAGGGACCCCGGGGAGCTGTTTTTT.

This chain connects TRBV5-1 to TRBJ2-1, with a tentative D call TRBD2 (6 bases). This CDR3 has 18 amino acids. Per germline, CDR1 SGHRS and CDR2 YFSETQ. V was trimmed by 1 base and J by 0 bases, leaving 17 bases between them. CDR3 sequence (DNA): TGCGCCAGCAGCTTGTCCCTGTTAGCGGTGAGCTCCTACAATGAGCAGTTCTTC. Encoded protein: CASSLSLLAVSSYNEQFF.

V and J are TRBV4-2 and TRBJ1-1, with 11 bases identical to TRBD1. The CDR3 sequence is 16 residues long. Germline V CDR1 and CDR2: LGHNA, YNFKEQ. J was trimmed by 4 bases and V by 0 bases; bases with no gene match: 4. The CDR3 DNA follows: TGTGCCAGCAGCCAAGATTGGACAGGGGGCGGCACTGAAGCTTTCTTT. This codes for CASSQDWTGGGTEAFF.